The 8 T cell receptor delta chains below were found in one sample sequenced in a study of gamma-delta T cells after stem cell transplantation. With CATT, TCRdb re-called clones from the RT-PCR reads. The sample consists of about 1,500 delta-chain clones, about 2.4% of them appearing once. Sequenced sample: gamma-delta T cells. Receptors originate from a human donor. It is not recorded whose cells these are; they may come from a transplant donor.

By sample fraction, this clone is medium-sized. This chain joins TRDV2 and TRDJ1; unclear D gene. Germline CDR1 and CDR2: GEAIGNYY and EKD. CDR3 length: 15 residues. With 0 bases removed from V and 0 bases from J, the gap between germline ends came to 10 bases. In DNA, the CDR3 is TGTGCCTGTGACACCGTAGGGGTTGACACCGATAAACTCATCTTT. Protein sequence: CACDTVGVDTDKLIF.

This clone is judged medium-sized. A far larger clone lies a single base away; this is likely a read error. This chain joins TRDV2 and TRDJ1; TRDD3 aligns across 13 bases. Germline assignment: CDR1 GEAIGNYY and CDR2 EKD. This CDR3 comprises 18 residues. DNA for the CDR3: TGTGCCCGTGACGCCCTACTGGGGGATACGCGAGGGACCGATAAACTCATCTTT. Translation gives CARDALLGDTRGTDKLIF.

Comment on this clone: With a far larger clone one base away, a read error is the likely cause. Distinct nucleotide sequences in the sample also encode this CDR3. The V gene is TRDV2, the J gene TRDJ1, with D perhaps TRDD3 (5 bases). Per the germline V gene, CDR1 is GEAIGNYY and CDR2 is EKD. This CDR3 has 16 amino acids. The CDR3 region is CACDTIGARSTDKLIF. The DNA of the CDR3 is TGTGCCTGCGACACCATTGGGGCCCGGTCCACCGATAAACTCATCTTT.

Details on this clone: The protein TCRdb lists belongs to a much larger clone and differs from this DNA's translation at residue 6, which points to a read error; the protein shown is made from the DNA. The chain employs TRDV2 and TRDJ1; 9 positions match TRDD3. The CDR3 runs to 19 residues. V shed 1 base, J shed 4 bases, and the junction held 18 bases outside the gene matches. Germline CDR1 and CDR2: GEAIGNYY and EKD. The CDR3 DNA sequence: TGTGCCTGTGACACGGCGACTGGGGGCCTACTGGGGGAAAACGATAAACTCATCTTT. It is translated as CACDTATGGLLGENDKLIF.

Points on this clone: A much more abundant neighbour one base away suggests this may be a read error. CDR3 loop: CACRPVEDVDPDKLIF. In DNA form, the CDR3 reads TGTGCCTGTAGGCCTGTGGAGGATGTGGATCCCGATAAACTCATCTTT. V is TRDV2 and J is TRDJ1; no clear D gene. V was clipped by 6 bases and J by 3 bases, with 22 bases between them. Germline V CDR1 and CDR2: GEAIGNYY, EKD. The CDR3 length is 16 residues.

As concerns this clone: A much bigger clone sits one base away, suggesting this may be a read error. The CDR3 spells CACDTVKSGGTTWSSWDTRQMFF. The DNA for the CDR3 is TGTGCCTGTGACACGGTTAAAAGTGGGGGTACGACTTGGAGCTCCTGGGACACCCGACAGATGTTTTTC. The chain carries TRDV2 and TRDJ3, with D maybe TRDD3 (6 bases). The germline CDR1 and CDR2 sequences are GEAIGNYY and EKD. Trimming left V 1 base short and J 0 bases short, with 27 bases between. The CDR3 spans 23 residues.

This clone was observed a few times. This DNA's translation and the protein TCRdb lists, from a much larger clone, do not match at residue 4, likely due to a read error; the protein shown is translated from the DNA. This rearrangement joins TRDV2 to TRDJ1; no clear D gene. CDR3 length: 15 residues. The germline V gene has CDR1 GEAIGNYY and CDR2 EKD. This CDR3 reads CACGTVTRRTDKLIF. The CDR3 coding sequence is TGTGCCTGTGGCACCGTTACCCGGCGTACCGATAAACTCATCTTT.

V usage is TRDV2 and J usage is TRDJ1; the match to TRDD3 covers 10 bases. Germline V gene lookup returns CDR1 GEAIGNYY and CDR2 EKD. With V trimmed by 4 bases and J by 0 bases, 10 bases remained unmatched. The CDR3 is made up of 17 amino acids. DNA of the CDR3: TGTGCCTGTGATAAACTGGGGGATCGGCGATACACCGATAAACTCATCTTT. It translates to CACDKLGDRRYTDKLIF.